This T cell receptor (beta chain) was documented in a study of blood T cell repertoires in COVID-19 (TCRdb year 2020). Background on the whole study: Samples from collaborators originated in the United States, Italy and Spain and spanned both the acute and convalescent phases of COVID-19. The prospective study material was composed of cDNA or gDNA derived from T cells, B-cell-depleted T cells, or PBMCs. Subjects who had been exposed to COVID-19, were actively infected with it, or had recovered from it provided the deeply sampled blood TCRbeta repertoires that made up the dataset. The repertoires were made available in a free public database intended to serve as a resource for research on the immune response to SARS-CoV-2. Samples came from the ongoing ImmuneRACE study (first 160 participants) plus 1,254 subjects from 6 global collaborators. Nearly every sample came with metadata listing a de-identified subject ID, COVID-19 status, age in years and sex. HLA class I and class II types, where available, came from metadata supplied by the sample provider rather than from assay-based typing.

Whole blood was collected in K2EDTA tubes by collaborating institutions according to the institutions' own protocols. For TCRbeta analysis, collaborator samples were shipped as frozen whole blood, as isolated PBMCs, or as DNA extracted from either sample type. TCRbeta CDR3 regions were amplified from genomic DNA by means of the immunoSEQ Assay, a bias-controlled multiplex PCR. The authors' pipeline ran thus. Nucleated cell counts per sample were estimated from amplification of reference gene primers within the assay. To quantify the absolute abundance of each unique TCRbeta CDR3 rearrangement, sequence reads were collapsed and filtered. For each sample, productive Simpson clonality was calculated as the square root of Simpson's diversity index across productive rearrangements. Drawn from immuneACCESS, this table holds only the in-frame rearrangements with V and J called that TCRdb kept. Clones are partly lost; checked studies trace under half to an unresolved V gene and leave the rest unexplained. V and J calls and clone size are given by that table; D and trimming were obtained from the DNA. Within this sample are roughly 22,000 clones, with 92% of them counted one time only. The ten largest clones take up more than 25% of the sample.

Remarks on this clone: Its antigen is not yet known. No base-level quality is on record; no much larger clone is a single base apart.

On the study overall, not on this receptor specifically: Clinical and demographic metadata were provided uncurated, with the amount varying by source and participant.

The CDR3 covers 14 residues, taking in both the cysteine and the phenylalanine. Here the CDR3 DNA is all that survives: 42 bases in frame from base 1. CDR1 is given as MNHNS and CDR2 as SASEGT, both from the germline V gene. Trimming costs V 2 bases and J 4 bases, and their ends lie 11 bases apart. Sequences were obtained from peripheral blood. The clonotype comes from a man between 65 and 79 years old with active COVID-19. The chain employs TRBV6-1 and TRBJ1-2; the D gene assignment is ambiguous. DNA sequence: TGTGCCAGCAGTGAATCTGCCAGACTCTATGGCTACACCTTC. This is translated as CASSESARLYGYTF.